This is a list of T cell receptor beta chains from one sample in a study of brain metastases from non-small cell lung cancer. Repertoires were generated with immunoSEQ multiplex PCR, while TCRdb's copy carries only in-frame clones and drops some. The sample includes about 2,200 clones, 85% to 90% of them seen just once. Sequenced material: tumor-adjacent normal tissue. All receptors derive from a donor at least 40 years old with non-small cell lung cancer. The CDR3 runs from the conserved cysteine through the conserved F or W. A D gene is named only where the DNA matches it firmly. A clone size is listed for some rows: how often the clone was seen (once, few, many), or a class if it is expanded.

j_call clone_size v_call d_call cdr3_aa cdr3_nt
TRBJ2-7 NA TRBV12-3/TRBV12-4 NA CASSLGDGYEQYF TGTGCCAGCAGTTTAGGGGACGGCTACGAGCAGTACTTC
TRBJ1-6 NA TRBV10-3 TRBD1 CAISEGTEGSPLHF TGTGCCATCAGTGAGGGGACAGAAGGTTCACCCCTCCACTTT
TRBJ2-2 few TRBV7-2 NA CASLDVYNTGELFF TGTGCCAGCTTAGATGTTTACAATACCGGGGAGCTGTTTTTT
TRBJ1-5 NA TRBV19 TRBD1 CASSKGAYYPQHF TGTGCCAGTAGTAAGGGGGCCTATTATCCCCAGCATTTT
TRBJ2-3 NA TRBV30 TRBD2 CAWSVFGRGGTDTQYF TGTGCCTGGAGTGTCTTTGGGCGGGGGGGAACAGATACGCAGTATTTT
TRBJ2-1 few TRBV4-3 NA CASSQERSSDEQFF TGCGCCAGCAGCCAAGAAAGGTCCTCCGATGAGCAGTTCTTC
TRBJ1-6 NA TRBV7-9 TRBD1 CASSALQGQGNSPLHF TGTGCCAGCAGCGCTCTCCAGGGACAGGGAAATTCACCCCTCCACTTT
TRBJ2-3 NA TRBV9 NA CASSVGGGRPGDTQYF TGTGCCAGCAGCGTAGGAGGGGGGAGGCCGGGAGATACGCAGTATTTT
TRBJ1-1 NA TRBV7-6 NA CASSLHQGGNTEAFF TGTGCCAGCAGCTTACATCAGGGCGGGAACACTGAAGCTTTCTTT
TRBJ2-7 NA TRBV5-1 NA CASSLGPGSYEQYF TGCGCCAGCAGCTTGGGTCCCGGCTCCTACGAGCAGTACTTC
TRBJ2-5 NA TRBV30 TRBD1 CAWWGQAGETQYF TGTGCCTGGTGGGGACAGGCAGGGGAGACCCAGTACTTC
TRBJ1-1 NA TRBV4-3 NA CASSQGGAGETFF TGCGCCAGCAGCCAAGGGGGGGCAGGAGAAACTTTCTTT
TRBJ2-1 NA TRBV6-5 TRBD1 CASRPDRGRANEQFF TGTGCCAGCAGACCGGACAGGGGTCGGGCAAATGAGCAGTTCTTC
TRBJ2-7 few TRBV3-1/TRBV3-2 TRBD1 CASSQDTPGQGFSYEQYF TGTGCCAGCAGCCAAGACACCCCGGGACAGGGATTCTCCTACGAGCAGTACTTC
TRBJ1-4 few TRBV19 NA CASSISHHGNEKLFF TGTGCCAGTAGTATAAGTCACCATGGGAATGAAAAACTGTTTTTT
TRBJ2-1 NA TRBV11-1 NA CASSIPGTRSYNEQFF TGTGCCAGCAGCATACCCGGGACGCGCTCCTACAATGAGCAGTTCTTC
TRBJ2-7 NA TRBV7-9 TRBD2 CASSLGGYYEQYF TGTGCCAGCAGCTTGGGGGGGTACTACGAGCAGTACTTC
TRBJ2-1 NA TRBV5-1 TRBD1 CASSLGDRAYNEQFF TGCGCCAGCAGCTTGGGAGACAGGGCCTACAATGAGCAGTTCTTC
TRBJ2-7 NA TRBV5-4 NA CASSLGTYEQYF TGTGCCAGCAGCTTGGGGACTTACGAGCAGTACTTC
TRBJ2-6 once TRBV19 NA CASSIGQLPAGANVLTF TGTGCCAGTAGTATAGGTCAGCTCCCCGCTGGGGCCAACGTCCTGACTTTC
TRBJ2-3 NA TRBV19 NA CASSIARPGADTQYF TGTGCCAGTAGTATTGCCCGCCCGGGGGCAGATACGCAGTATTTT
TRBJ2-1 NA TRBV14 NA CASSLWGGAGEQFF TGTGCCAGCAGCCTCTGGGGGGGGGCCGGTGAGCAGTTCTTC
TRBJ2-5 NA TRBV6-2/TRBV6-3 TRBD1 CASSSGPHRGTETQYF TGTGCCAGCAGTTCCGGTCCCCACAGGGGTACGGAGACCCAGTACTTC
TRBJ1-1 NA TRBV5-7 NA CASIRGEAFF TGTGCCAGCATTAGGGGCGAAGCTTTCTTT
TRBJ2-7 NA TRBV5-1 NA CASSLLLETTTDEQYF TGCGCCAGCAGCTTACTACTCGAGACGACTACCGACGAGCAGTACTTC
TRBJ1-3 once TRBV25-1 NA CASSEEGRDSGNTIYF TGTGCCAGCAGTGAGGAAGGCAGGGACTCTGGAAACACCATATATTTT
TRBJ1-6 NA TRBV7-9 TRBD1 CASSLVDRRNSPLHF TGTGCCAGCAGCTTAGTGGACAGGAGGAATTCACCCCTCCACTTT
TRBJ2-2 NA TRBV3-1/TRBV3-2 NA CASSQVSAGELFF TGTGCCAGCAGCCAAGTTTCAGCCGGGGAGCTGTTTTTT
TRBJ2-2 NA TRBV7-9 NA CASSFLEGLNTGELFF TGTGCCAGCAGCTTTCTAGAGGGCTTGAACACCGGGGAGCTGTTTTTT
TRBJ1-1 NA TRBV7-9 NA CASSSGRTMNTEAFF TGTGCCAGCAGCTCGGGACGGACAATGAACACTGAAGCTTTCTTT
TRBJ1-4 NA TRBV5-6 NA CASSPGPNEKLFF TGTGCCAGCAGCCCGGGACCGAATGAAAAATTGTTTTTT
TRBJ1-4 NA TRBV10-3 TRBD1 CAISAQTGTDEKLFF TGTGCCATCAGTGCCCAGACAGGGACAGATGAAAAACTGTTTTTT
TRBJ2-2 once TRBV9 NA CASSVLPAGELFF TGTGCCAGCAGCGTATTACCGGCCGGGGAGCTGTTTTTT
TRBJ2-7 NA TRBV6-2/TRBV6-3 NA CASSYPYEQYF TGTGCCAGCAGTTATCCGTACGAGCAGTACTTC
TRBJ2-2 NA TRBV5-4 TRBD2 CASSLTSGGRSTGELFF TGTGCCAGCAGCCTAACTAGCGGGGGTCGTAGCACCGGGGAGCTGTTTTTT
TRBJ1-2 NA TRBV19 TRBD1 CASSMTGQGGYGYTF TGTGCCAGTAGTATGACGGGACAGGGGGGCTATGGCTACACCTTC
TRBJ1-2 NA TRBV29-1 NA CSVGGRYYGYTF TGCAGCGTTGGGGGGCGGTACTATGGCTACACCTTC
TRBJ2-7 NA TRBV6-5 TRBD1 CANKAYQGATEQYF TGTGCCAACAAAGCCTACCAGGGGGCTACCGAGCAGTACTTC
TRBJ1-1 NA TRBV18 TRBD1 CASSPNLRQGNTEAFF TGTGCCAGCTCACCAAATTTACGACAGGGGAACACTGAAGCTTTCTTT
TRBJ1-2 NA TRBV28 NA CASSLYRGLNYGYTF TGTGCCAGCAGTTTATATAGGGGGTTAAACTATGGCTACACCTTC
TRBJ1-2 NA TRBV5-4 NA CASSLVAGAGYGYTF TGTGCCAGCAGCTTGGTAGCTGGGGCGGGCTATGGCTACACCTTC
TRBJ2-3 NA TRBV10-3 TRBD2 CAISEVSGRTDTQYF TGTGCCATCAGTGAGGTTAGCGGGCGAACAGATACGCAGTATTTT
TRBJ1-2 NA TRBV5-1 TRBD1 CASSPQGQGAGYTF TGCGCCAGCAGCCCCCAGGGACAGGGGGCCGGCTACACCTTC
TRBJ2-2 NA TRBV6-5 NA CASSLEPNTGELFF TGTGCCAGCAGTCTAGAGCCCAACACCGGGGAGCTGTTTTTT
TRBJ2-2 NA TRBV6-4 TRBD1 CASGQGFDTGELFF TGTGCCAGCGGACAGGGCTTCGACACCGGGGAGCTGTTTTTT
TRBJ1-2 NA TRBV6-5 NA CASSYSQGNRGGYTF TGTGCCAGCAGTTACTCCCAGGGCAATCGGGGCGGCTACACCTTC
TRBJ2-1 NA TRBV11-3 NA CASSSQNNEQFF TGTGCCAGCAGCTCCCAGAACAATGAGCAGTTCTTC
TRBJ1-3 NA TRBV5-1 NA CASSLVGAKGNTIYF TGCGCCAGCAGCTTGGTCGGGGCCAAGGGGAACACCATATATTTT
TRBJ2-7 NA TRBV19 NA CASSNGYEQYF TGTGCCAGTAGCAATGGGTACGAGCAGTACTTC
TRBJ1-1 NA TRBV19 NA CASSITKGEEAFF TGTGCCAGTAGTATAACGAAGGGGGAGGAAGCTTTCTTT
TRBJ2-5 once TRBV28 NA CASSTGPNDFGQETQYF TGTGCCAGCAGTACAGGGCCCAATGACTTTGGGCAAGAGACCCAGTACTTC
TRBJ2-1 NA TRBV15 TRBD1 CATSRRDRVDNEQFF TGTGCCACCAGCAGACGGGACAGGGTGGACAATGAGCAGTTCTTC
TRBJ1-1 NA TRBV4-3 NA CASSLLWGSTEAFF TGCGCCAGCAGCCTCCTCTGGGGGAGCACTGAAGCTTTCTTT
TRBJ1-5 few TRBV9 NA CASSPGVDQPQHF TGTGCCAGCAGCCCCGGGGTGGATCAGCCCCAGCATTTT
TRBJ2-2 NA TRBV19 NA CASSIDGIGLAGELFF TGTGCCAGTAGTATAGACGGTATTGGGTTGGCCGGGGAGCTGTTTTTT
TRBJ1-5 few TRBV2 NA CASSTTGNSNQPQHF TGTGCCAGCAGTACCACGGGCAATAGCAATCAGCCCCAGCATTTT
TRBJ1-1 NA TRBV5-1 NA CASSLTGRDTEAFF TGCGCCAGCAGCTTAACAGGGCGCGACACTGAAGCTTTCTTT
TRBJ2-3 NA TRBV7-2 NA CASSLRGASTDTQYF TGTGCCAGCAGCTTAAGGGGGGCTAGCACAGATACGCAGTATTTT
TRBJ1-2 NA TRBV6-1 NA CASSEEPRDFYGYTF TGTGCCAGCAGTGAAGAGCCCAGGGACTTCTATGGCTACACCTTC
TRBJ1-1 NA TRBV12-3/TRBV12-4 NA CASSSRVGAFF TGTGCCAGCAGCTCCAGGGTAGGGGCTTTTTTT